These 18 T cell receptor beta chains came from one sample sequenced in a study of OX40 agonist ivuxolimab in advanced cancers. Sequenced by immunoSEQ multiplex PCR; TCRdb stores in-frame clones only, minus some. The table shows approximately 92,000 clones, with roughly 95% occurring only once. Sequences were derived from CD4+ or CD8+ T cells sorted from blood, sampled in a trial of the OX40 agonist ivuxolimab. The receptors were gathered from an adult with an advanced solid tumor such as melanoma, head and neck, liver or kidney cancer.

The chain combines TRBV5-1 with TRBJ2-7; no definite D call. CDR1 and CDR2 (germline): SGHRS, YFSETQ. Deletions cut 2 bases from V and 2 bases from J, with 11 bases between. This CDR3 spans 14 amino acids. CDR3 DNA sequence: TGCGCCAGCAGCTTTGAAGGTTACCCCTACGAGCAGTACTTC. As protein: CASSFEGYPYEQYF.

This clone was seen once. CDR3 nucleotide sequence: TGCGCCAGCAGCCACGCGTCGGGGTGGGGAGAAAAACTGTTTTTT. Its protein is CASSHASGWGEKLFF. This chain links TRBV4-3 with TRBJ1-4, with D unresolved. Looked up from germline, CDR1 is LGHNA and CDR2 is YSLEER. The CDR3 runs to 15 residues. V gave up 3 bases and J gave up 8 bases, with 16 bases separating them.

The rearrangement uses TRBV6-5 and TRBJ1-6; the D is unclear. Germline V gene data show CDR1 as MNHEY and CDR2 as SVGAGI. V lost 4 bases and J lost 4, with 2 bases in between. CDR3 length equals 12 residues. CDR3 bases: TGTGCCAGCAGTTTATATAATTCACCCCTCCACTTT. Its translation is CASSLYNSPLHF.

The V and J genes are TRBV28 and TRBJ2-4, with D perhaps TRBD1 (5 bases). This CDR3 comprises 17 residues. The germline gives CDR1 MDHEN, CDR2 SYDVKM. V dropped 3 bases and J dropped 0 bases, with 15 bases sitting between them. The CDR3 DNA reads as TGTGCCAGCAGTTTCCTAGACAGAACATTAGCCAAAAACATTCAGTACTTC. This gives the protein CASSFLDRTLAKNIQYF.

This clone is a singleton in its sample. J is TRBJ2-7 and V is TRBV14; tentative D call: TRBD1 (6 bases). V lost 4 bases, J lost 3 bases, and 7 bases lay in between. Germline V gene data show CDR1 as SGHDN and CDR2 as FVKESK. This CDR3 has 12 residues. The CDR3 DNA sequence: TGTGCCAGCAGCCCGACAGGCTACGAGCAGTACTTC. This encodes CASSPTGYEQYF.

This chain links TRBV27 with TRBJ2-1, with a tentative D call TRBD1 (5 bases). The CDR3 covers 13 residues. V gave up 1 base and J gave up 8 bases, with 9 bases separating them. Per the germline V gene, CDR1 is MNHEY and CDR2 is SMNVEV (reference sequence). Here the CDR3 DNA reads TGTGCCAGCAGTTTATATGGGGCAGATGAGCAGTTCTTC. Translation gives CASSLYGADEQFF.

The V gene is TRBV6-5, the J gene TRBJ1-5; D perhaps matches TRBD1 (6 bases). Germline assignment: CDR1 MNHEY and CDR2 SVGAGI. V was trimmed by 5 bases and J by 3 bases, leaving 14 bases between them. This CDR3 is 15 amino acids long. DNA of the CDR3: TGTGCCAGCAGTACTCTCACAGGGTCCAATCAGCCCCAGCATTTT. It yields the protein CASSTLTGSNQPQHF.

The chain has TRBV7-6 and TRBJ2-3; 9 bases agree with TRBD1. This CDR3 spans 18 amino acids. The V gene end was trimmed by 5 bases and the J gene end by 1 base; junction bases not matched to a gene: 13. The V gene's germline CDR1 is SGHVS and CDR2 FNYEAQ. CDR3 sequence reads: CASSGRTGEMYGTDTQYF. CDR3 DNA: TGTGCCAGCAGCGGTCGGACAGGGGAGATGTATGGCACAGATACGCAGTATTTT.

This clone was recorded only once. This chain joins TRBV25-1 and TRBJ2-7; TRBD2 matches 12 bases. V shed 4 bases and J 0 bases; nucleotides not matched to a gene: 10. In germline, CDR1 is MGHDK, CDR2 SYGVNS. This CDR3 comprises 18 residues. The DNA for the CDR3 is TGTGCCAGCAGTGGCAAACTAGCGGGGGGTCTATACTCCTACGAGCAGTACTTC. Amino acids: CASSGKLAGGLYSYEQYF.

The chain recombines TRBV5-4 with TRBJ1-1; D perhaps matches TRBD1 (6 bases). This CDR3 spans 13 amino acids. Germline V gene lookup returns CDR1 SGHNT and CDR2 YYREEE (reference sequence). Trimming shortened V by 3 bases and J by 1 base, and 7 bases separated the two germline ends. CDR3 sequence (DNA): TGTGCCAGCAGCTGGACAGAGAACACTGAAGCTTTCTTT. Translated: CASSWTENTEAFF.

The rearrangement uses TRBV28 and TRBJ2-2; TRBD1 aligns across 9 bases. Trimming removed 2 bases from V and 6 bases from J; junction bases left unmatched: 4. The germline gives CDR1 MDHEN, CDR2 SYDVKM. The CDR3 contains 15 residues. The CDR3 sequence: CASSLGTGLPGELFF. The CDR3 DNA follows: TGTGCCAGCAGTTTAGGGACAGGGTTACCCGGGGAGCTGTTTTTT.

The J gene is TRBJ2-7, the V gene TRBV25-1; 8 positions match TRBD1. J gave up 3 bases and V 10 bases, and 8 bases lay outside the gene matches. This CDR3 has 13 residues. Looked up from germline, CDR1 is MGHDK and CDR2 is SYGVNS. CDR3 sequence reads: CATGGQAYYEQYF. In DNA, the CDR3 is TGTGCCACCGGGGGACAGGCTTACTACGAGCAGTACTTC.

The rearrangement joins TRBV2 to TRBJ2-1; D gene ambiguous. This CDR3 is built from 14 residues. Germline CDR1 reads SNHLY; CDR2 reads FYNNEI. V lost 7 bases, J lost 0 bases, and 10 bases lay in between. The CDR3, as DNA: TGTGCCAGCAAGATACCGAGCTCCTACAATGAGCAGTTCTTC. As protein: CASKIPSSYNEQFF.

This clone was picked up one time. The gene calls are TRBV18 and TRBJ1-1; D is ambiguous. Trimming removed 0 bases at V and 2 bases at J, with 7 bases between. Germline CDR1 is KGHSH and CDR2 is LQKENI. This CDR3 is built from 14 residues. The CDR3 DNA reads TGTGCCAGCTCACCACCGGACTCTAACACTGAAGCTTTCTTT. Translating it yields CASSPPDSNTEAFF.

Here the CDR3 reads CASSPGDLVLGYTF. The CDR3 nucleotides are TGTGCCAGCAGCCCAGGGGACCTCGTCCTGGGCTACACCTTC. The rearrangement links TRBV28 to TRBJ1-2; D is possibly TRBD1 (6 bases). V was clipped by 6 bases and J by 8 bases, with 19 bases between them. CDR3 length: 14 residues. Germline CDR1 and CDR2: MDHEN and SYDVKM.

This chain joins TRBV5-4 and TRBJ1-6; D is uncertain. CDR1 is SGHNT, CDR2 YYREEE, per germline (reference sequence). This CDR3 is 15 amino acids long. Deletions cut 4 bases from V and 8 bases from J, with 16 bases between. CDR3 bases: TGTGCCAGCAGCCCAACCGGGCCAAGGGATTCACCCCTCCACTTT. Its translation: CASSPTGPRDSPLHF.

The V and J genes are TRBV28 and TRBJ2-5; 7 positions agree with TRBD1. V lost 6 bases, J lost 1 base, and 2 bases stayed unmatched. Germline V gene data show CDR1 as MDHEN and CDR2 as SYDVKM. The CDR3 spans 13 residues. CDR3: CASSNRGQETQYF. DNA for the CDR3: TGTGCCAGCAGCAACAGGGGCCAAGAGACCCAGTACTTC.

The rearrangement uses TRBV28 and TRBJ1-3; TRBD1 matches at 8 bases. This CDR3 is 16 amino acids long. V dropped 2 bases and J dropped 9; count of bases not matched to a gene: 12. Germline assignment: CDR1 MDHEN and CDR2 SYDVKM. CDR3 region: CASSLGPGQEFSTIYF. In DNA, the CDR3 is TGTGCCAGCAGTTTAGGCCCGGGACAGGAGTTCAGCACCATATATTTT.